Listed here are 30 T cell receptor beta chains from one sample, sequenced in a study of response to subunit inactivated influenza vaccine. TCRdb independently ran MiXCR on the RT-PCR reads; one entry per CDR3 protein. In the table there are more than 250,000 distinct CDR3 sequences, 21% of which are singletons. This specimen consisted of PBMCs from blood, obtained approximately 20 months after vaccination. The source of these receptors is a man aged 45-69 years who received an inactivated influenza vaccine.

CDR3 in DNA: TGCGCCAGCAGCCAGGGACTAGCGGGAACCGGGGAGCTGTTTTTT. It yields the protein CASSQGLAGTGELFF. The chain employs TRBV5-1 and TRBJ2-2; 13 positions agree with TRBD2. Germline CDR1 and CDR2: SGHRS and YFSETQ. The CDR3 consists of 15 residues. Trimming removed 4 bases from V and 5 bases from J; junction bases left unmatched: 2.

This clonotype appeared a few times. The chain uses TRBV12-3 or TRBV12-4 and TRBJ1-2; TRBD1 agrees at 9 bases. Germline trimming cut 5 bases from V and 2 bases from J; bases unmatched to any gene: 6. The CDR3 length is 15 residues. The CDR3 here is CASSPGTGTNYGYTF. CDR3 sequence (DNA): TGTGCCAGCAGTCCGGGGACAGGGACCAACTATGGCTACACCTTC.

The rearrangement links TRBV27 to TRBJ2-7, with D tentatively TRBD1 or TRBD2 (5 bases each). Looked up from germline, CDR1 is MNHEY and CDR2 is SMNVEV (reference sequence). With 8 bases removed from V and 0 bases from J, the gap between germline ends came to 11 bases. The CDR3 loop spans 13 amino acids. The CDR3 region is CASQRGSSYEQYF. For the CDR3, the DNA is TGTGCCAGCCAGAGGGGCAGCTCCTACGAGCAGTACTTC.

This clonotype occurred a few times. This chain links TRBV9 with TRBJ1-1, with D hard to call. Per germline, CDR1 SGDLS and CDR2 YYNGEE. The CDR3 has 13 residues. V shed 0 bases and J shed 11 bases, with 14 bases lying between them. As DNA, the CDR3 is TGTGCCAGCAGCGTAGGGTTAGGGCGGTGGGCTTTCTTT. Encoded protein: CASSVGLGRWAFF. The full variable domain, completed using reference TRBV9 and TRBJ1-1, is DSGVTQTPKHLITATGQRVTLRCSPRSGDLSVYWYQQSLDQGLQFLIQYYNGEERAKGNILERFSAQQFPDLHSELNLSSLELGDSALYFCASSVGLGRWAFFGQGTRLTVV.

This rearrangement joins TRBV10-3 to TRBJ1-3, with D unresolved. Germline CDR1 reads ENHRY; CDR2 reads SYGVKD. The V and J ends lost 6 bases and 2 bases respectively, with 14 bases between them. The CDR3 contains 15 residues. The CDR3 nucleotides read TGTGCCATCAGGCCGGCTACGATCCCTGGAAACACCATATATTTT. Residues: CAIRPATIPGNTIYF.

The J gene is TRBJ2-7, the V gene TRBV5-1, with TRBD1 matching over 8 bases. The V gene end was trimmed by 4 bases and the J gene end by 5 bases; junction bases not matched to a gene: 14. Germline V gives CDR1 SGHRS, CDR2 YFSETQ. The CDR3 is made up of 16 amino acids. The CDR3 loop is CASSRGQGGIGDEQYF. The CDR3 nucleotides read TGCGCCAGCAGCAGAGGACAGGGAGGAATTGGGGACGAGCAGTACTTC.

Many counts were recorded for this clonotype. The CDR3 region is CSASNGPFYNEQFF. For the CDR3, the DNA is TGCAGTGCTAGCAACGGGCCCTTCTACAATGAGCAGTTCTTC. The V and J genes are TRBV20-1 and TRBJ2-1; D unclear. The CDR3 covers 14 residues. CDR1 and CDR2 from the germline V gene are DFQATT and SNEGSKA (reference sequence). The V and J ends lost 3 bases and 3 bases respectively, with 12 bases between them.

The chain employs TRBV6-5 and TRBJ2-7; 7 positions match TRBD1. V shed 2 bases, J shed 7 bases, and the junction held 5 bases outside the gene matches. The CDR3 has 13 amino acids. CDR1 is MNHEY and CDR2 is SVGAGI in the germline V gene. This CDR3 reads CASSYHRGIEQYF. The CDR3 nucleotides read TGTGCCAGCAGTTACCACAGGGGAATAGAGCAGTACTTC.

The CDR3 spells CSVSVGKNIQYF. The CDR3, as DNA: TGCAGCGTTTCCGTGGGGAAAAACATTCAGTACTTC. The chain carries TRBV29-1 and TRBJ2-4, with D uncertain. CDR3 length: 12 residues. In germline, CDR1 is SQVTM, CDR2 ANQGSEA. V was cut by 5 bases and J by 4 bases, with 9 bases left in between.

This clonotype was seen ten or more times. The V gene is TRBV15, the J gene TRBJ2-3; no firm D call. Trimming left V 0 bases short and J 6 bases short, with 16 bases between. The CDR3 is 16 residues long. Looked up from germline, CDR1 is LNHNV and CDR2 is YYDKDF (reference sequence). CDR3 residues: CATSRDLSPHGDTQYF. CDR3 nucleotides: TGTGCCACCAGCAGAGATTTAAGCCCCCACGGGGATACGCAGTATTTT. Variable domain in full (rest from reference TRBV15 and TRBJ2-3): DAMVIQNPRYQVTQFGKPVTLSCSQTLNHNVMYWYQQKSSQAPKLLFHYYDKDFNNEADTPDNFQSRRPNTSFCFLDIRSPGLGDTAMYLCATSRDLSPHGDTQYFGPGTRLTVL.

The table lists this clonotype with many counts. The rearrangement links TRBV6-5 to TRBJ1-2; 9 nucleotides match TRBD1. The CDR3 contains 15 residues. V shed 2 bases, J shed 3 bases, and the junction held 4 bases outside the gene matches. Looked up from germline, CDR1 is MNHEY and CDR2 is SVGAGI. As DNA, the CDR3 is TGTGCCAGCAGTTACCAGAGGACAGGGGACTATGGCTACACCTTC. Translated: CASSYQRTGDYGYTF.

This CDR3 reads CASSPRLAGATDTQYF. In DNA, the CDR3 is TGCGCCAGCAGCCCACGGCTAGCGGGAGCCACAGATACGCAGTATTTT. The chain has TRBV4-3 and TRBJ2-3; 10 bases fit TRBD2. Germline V lookup: CDR1 LGHNA, CDR2 YSLEER. This CDR3 has 16 amino acids. The trim removed 4 bases at V and 2 bases at J, leaving 6 bases unmatched.

This clonotype was seen more than once but under ten times. The chain links TRBV6-5 to TRBJ2-2; D remains unclear. CDR1 is MNHEY and CDR2 is SVGAGI in the germline V gene. This CDR3 has 13 amino acids. The V gene lost 6 bases and the J gene lost 5 bases, with 10 bases spanning the gap. The CDR3 region is CASSQRSTGELFF. CDR3 in DNA: TGTGCCAGCAGCCAAAGAAGTACCGGGGAGCTGTTTTTT.

The gene calls are TRBV29-1 and TRBJ2-5; D possibly matches TRBD1 or TRBD2 (5 bases each). This CDR3 contains 14 residues. V dropped 4 bases and J dropped 0 bases, with 12 bases sitting between them. Per the germline V gene, CDR1 is SQVTM and CDR2 is ANQGSEA. CDR3 sequence (DNA): TGCAGCGTTGTAGCGACAGCAAACCAAGAGACCCAGTACTTC. Residues: CSVVATANQETQYF.

This clonotype was seen only a few times. The genes are TRBV12-3 or TRBV12-4 and TRBJ2-5; tentatively, D is TRBD1 or TRBD2 (5 bases each). The V end was cut by 1 base, the J end by 5 bases, with 14 bases between. The CDR3 contains 15 residues. This CDR3 reads CASSLGLGTGETQYF. The DNA of the CDR3 is TGTGCCAGCAGTTTAGGATTGGGGACCGGCGAGACCCAGTACTTC.

This clonotype was seen repeatedly, ten times or more. The CDR3 spells CASSYEASSYNEQFF. CDR3 in DNA: TGTGCCAGCAGTTACGAGGCTAGCTCCTACAATGAGCAGTTCTTC. The chain is built from TRBV6-5 and TRBJ2-1; no clear D. CDR1 and CDR2 (germline): MNHEY, SVGAGI. The CDR3 sequence is 15 residues long. V was shortened by 2 bases and J by 0 bases, with 8 bases between the two germline ends.

The chain uses TRBV12-3 or TRBV12-4 and TRBJ1-6; D call uncertain. The CDR3 runs 16 residues. V lost 3 bases and J lost 9, with 18 bases in between. CDR3 in DNA: TGTGCCAGCAGTTTGGGGTCTCAAATAATGCGTTCACCCCTCCACTTT. It specifies CASSLGSQIMRSPLHF.

The rearrangement uses TRBV5-1 and TRBJ2-2; 7 nucleotides align to TRBD1. The CDR3 sequence is 14 residues long. Trimming removed 6 bases from V and 0 bases from J; junction bases left unmatched: 2. Germline V lookup: CDR1 SGHRS, CDR2 YFSETQ. CDR3 DNA sequence: TGCGCCAGCAAAGGGACAGCGAACACCGGGGAGCTGTTTTTT. This gives the protein CASKGTANTGELFF.

The gene calls are TRBV20-1 and TRBJ2-3, with TRBD2 matching 7 bases. The CDR3 is made up of 15 amino acids. Germline CDR1 and CDR2: DFQATT and SNEGSKA (reference sequence). J was trimmed by 3 bases and V by 6 bases; bases with no gene match: 12. CDR3 region: CSADAQAGSTDTQYF. As DNA, the CDR3 is TGCAGTGCCGATGCACAAGCGGGGTCAACAGATACGCAGTATTTT.

This clonotype was counted a few times. The chain has TRBV5-4 and TRBJ1-3; no firm D call. The V gene's germline CDR1 is SGHNT and CDR2 YYREEE (reference sequence). CDR3 length equals 12 residues. V lost 4 bases and J 6 bases, leaving 8 bases between the germline ends. Written as DNA, the CDR3 is TGTGCCAGCAGCGCAGAATCAAACACCATATATTTT. Amino acids: CASSAESNTIYF.

The rearrangement links TRBV20-1 to TRBJ2-2; TRBD2 agrees at 8 bases. The CDR3 has 15 amino acids. Per germline, CDR1 DFQATT and CDR2 SNEGSKA (reference sequence). The V segment lost 0 bases and the J segment 10 bases; nucleotides outside the gene matches: 10. This CDR3 reads CSARESGTRFEELFF. Here the CDR3 DNA reads TGCAGTGCTAGAGAGTCCGGGACTAGGTTCGAGGAGCTGTTTTTT.

V and J are TRBV20-1 and TRBJ2-1, with 13 nucleotides matching TRBD2. The ends lost 3 bases at V and 3 bases at J; junction bases unmatched: 2. Germline CDR1 DFQATT, CDR2 SNEGSKA (reference sequence). This CDR3 is built from 15 residues. The CDR3 reads CSARGTSGDYNEQFF. CDR3 DNA: TGCAGTGCTAGGGGGACTAGCGGGGACTACAATGAGCAGTTCTTC.

This chain connects TRBV28 to TRBJ1-3; D call uncertain. Trimming removed 6 bases at V and 3 bases at J, with 15 bases between. Germline loops: CDR1 MDHEN, CDR2 SYDVKM. The CDR3 length is 15 residues. The CDR3 sequence is CASRREENLGNTIYF. CDR3 coding DNA: TGTGCCAGCAGGAGGGAAGAGAATCTTGGAAACACCATATATTTT.

The V call is TRBV12-3 or TRBV12-4, the J call TRBJ2-7; the D gene is possibly TRBD1 (5 bases). This CDR3 is 15 amino acids long. V lost 1 base and J 5 bases, leaving 15 bases between the germline ends. As DNA, the CDR3 is TGTGCCAGCAGTTTAGAACTCAGGGTCACCCACGAGCAGTACTTC. The encoded protein is CASSLELRVTHEQYF.

This clonotype was seen many times. The rearrangement links TRBV28 to TRBJ1-2; possibly TRBD1 for D (6 bases). Between the trimmed V and J ends, which lost 3 bases and 7 bases, there was a span of 12 bases. The germline gives CDR1 MDHEN, CDR2 SYDVKM. The CDR3 contains 13 residues. CDR3 sequence (DNA): TGTGCCAGCAGTTTCTGGGGGGCTGGTGGCTACACCTTC. Translated: CASSFWGAGGYTF.

This sequence joins TRBV7-9 and TRBJ2-6; D not resolved. Trimming cost V 1 base and J 0 bases, with 4 bases left between them. Germline loops: CDR1 SEHNR, CDR2 FQNEAQ (reference sequence). The CDR3 covers 15 residues. The DNA of the CDR3 is TGTGCCAGCAGCTTAGGGAACTCTGGGGCCAACGTCCTGACTTTC. It translates to CASSLGNSGANVLTF. Complete variable domain (other parts from reference TRBV7-9 and TRBJ2-6): DTGVSQNPRHKITKRGQNVTFRCDPISEHNRLYWYRQTLGQGPEFLTYFQNEAQLEKSRLLSDRFSAERPKGSFSTLEIQRTEQGDSAMYLCASSLGNSGANVLTFGAGSRLTVL.

The J gene is TRBJ2-3, the V gene TRBV6-2 or TRBV6-3; the D is unclear. From germline, CDR1 is MNHEY and CDR2 SVGEGT. V lost 7 bases and J lost 4, with 12 bases in between. This CDR3 contains 13 residues. The DNA for the CDR3 is TGTGCCAGCAAGAGAGACTCCGCAGATACGCAGTATTTT. Translated, it gives CASKRDSADTQYF.

This clonotype appeared many times. The chain couples TRBV28 to TRBJ1-2; no firm D call. CDR1 and CDR2 from the germline V gene are MDHEN and SYDVKM. This CDR3 contains 14 residues. V was clipped by 7 bases and J by 7 bases, with 19 bases between them. Here the CDR3 reads CASTKEEVSGGYTF. CDR3 nucleotides: TGTGCCAGCACCAAAGAGGAGGTCTCTGGTGGCTACACCTTC.

This clonotype was observed a few times. The gene calls are TRBV7-9 and TRBJ1-2, with D maybe TRBD1 (5 bases). The CDR3 has 15 residues. From germline, CDR1 is SEHNR and CDR2 FQNEAQ (reference sequence). The V end was cut by 3 bases, the J end by 0 bases, with 11 bases between. The CDR3 sequence: CASSFRDAANYGYTF. For the CDR3, the DNA is TGTGCCAGCAGCTTCCGGGACGCCGCTAACTATGGCTACACCTTC.

At least ten counts were recorded for this clonotype. The chain recombines TRBV20-1 with TRBJ1-2, with D unresolved. Germline-derived CDR1 and CDR2 are DFQATT and SNEGSKA (reference sequence). The CDR3 is made up of 13 amino acids. Deletions cut 7 bases from V and 8 bases from J, with 20 bases between. The CDR3 bases are TGCAGTGTCACCCTCCCGGGCTCCTCGGGCTACACCTTC. Its protein is CSVTLPGSSGYTF.